This T cell receptor beta chain is drawn from a study of molecular identifiers for immune sequencing clone quantification listed by TCRdb under 2018. Describing the broader study: For a replicate experiment, the RNA from either approximately 20,000 or 98,000 naive CD8 T cells was divided into five aliquots, and four of those aliquots went on to sequencing. This methods study benchmarked molecular-identifier clustering-based TCR repertoire sequencing (MIDCIRS) and TCR RNA copy counting, using CD8 T cells to do so. The paper as a whole reports these results and caveats: Even against a background of 800,000 to 1,000,000 naive CD8 T cells, spiked-in Jurkat TCR RNA amounting to a single cell's worth was reported to be detectable. The sizes of highly expanded clones could end up underestimated when identical TCR molecules share a barcode. In CMV-specific effector cells, clones with more than 20 RNA copies contained over 97% of molecules, whereas in naive cells such clones contained under 1% of molecules. When barcode sub-clustering was left out, chimeric consensus sequences inflated TCR diversity, with chimeras reaching as high as 47%. Spiked-in Jurkat TCR RNA (approximately 10 copies' worth), which is not part of the donor repertoire, was contained in the naive libraries. About 2.9 recovered TCR RNA copies per cell were obtained by modeling, versus about 9 by digital PCR, implying a capture efficiency of 25% to 35%.

The CDR3 spans 18 residues, from the cysteine through the phenylalanine. Only CDR3 DNA is held: 54 bases, read in frame from base 1. The germline V and J ends show losses of 2 bases and 0 bases respectively, and no gene match explains 11 bases of the junction. From the germline V gene, CDR1 is SGHVS and CDR2 is FNYEAQ. A remark on this clonotype: The antigen it recognizes is unknown. Base-call qualities are not available, and no considerably larger clone is one nucleotide away.

Libraries of naive CD8 T cells were built from about 19,000 to 1,100,000 sorted cells, with 10%, 30% or 50% of the purified RNA used. On a BD FACSAria II, naive CD8 T cells were FACS-sorted as CD8+CD4-CCR7+CD45RA+ and collected into RLT Plus buffer. Under 11 TCR copies' worth of Jurkat RNA were spiked into roughly 17,000-1,100,000 naive CD8 T cell samples to test detection sensitivity. CD8 T cells were enriched with RosetteSep CD8+ T Cell Enrichment Cocktail and Ficoll-Paque, followed by ACK red cell lysis. The library was prepared using PCR. Instrument on record: NextSeq 500. Preparation of bulk TCR libraries followed a previously described approach, with the TCR primers listed in Table S5. The Qiagen AllPrep DNA/RNA kit was used to purify total RNA. Before any analysis, reads coming from multiple sequencing runs of the same library were combined into one pool. Turning to the authors' computational methods: Only reads with exact TCR constant sequence were kept, trimmed to 150 nt, and grouped by their 12-nt molecular barcodes. Reads inside each barcode group were sub-clustered using a 15% Levenshtein threshold, and a quality-weighted consensus sequence was constructed for each RNA molecule. Non-functional sequences were discarded, and so were lower-count sequences lying one edit away from another sequence. Based on fitting two negative binomial distributions, any barcode sub-cluster with under 20% of the maximum read count was discarded. TCRdb reworked the public reads: Q25 trimming with fastp, MiXCR clone assembly, productive beta chains retained. Identical CDR3 protein sequences are pooled into one entry, listed with their most common genes and DNA. V and J calls and clone size were set by TCRdb, not the authors. The sample table records approximately 320,000 distinct CDR3 sequences; 24% of these occur just once. About 0.74% of the sample comes from the top ten.

The source is a human donor in good health. Some libraries in this study had Jurkat cell RNA spiked in. Sequenced input: naive CD8+ T cells from blood, with Jurkat cell RNA spiked in. The sample's cell subset or site label, in plain terms: FACS-sorted CD8+CD4-CCR7+CD45RA+ naive T cells. Rearrangement joined TRBV7-6 to TRBJ2-3, with 7 bases matching TRBD2. The CDR3 region has the sequence CASSLRLADTSSTDTQYF. The DNA reads TGTGCCAGCAGCTTACGCCTAGCGGACACTTCAAGCACAGATACGCAGTATTTT.